This entry lists 11 T cell receptor beta chains sequenced from one sample in a study of T cell clonality in common variable immunodeficiency. The method was immunoSEQ multiplex PCR; TCRdb's version includes in-frame clones alone and lacks a portion of them. The record shows tens of thousands of clones for this sample, with no singletons present. Sequenced: peripheral blood mononuclear cells. These TCRs come from a person aged 18-70 years in good health.

By share, this clone counts as medium-sized. Read sequence stops 3 residues before the CDR3 end, and the germline J gene provides the missing end. J is TRBJ1-5 and V is TRBV6-2 or TRBV6-3, with 7 bases identical to TRBD1. V lost 4 bases to trimming and J lost 0 bases; unmatched junction nucleotides: 6. Germline V gives CDR1 MNHEY, CDR2 SVGEGT. The CDR3 runs to 16 residues. CDR3 DNA (partial): TGTGCCAGCAGTTGGGACAGCATATATAGCAATCAGCCC. Residues: CASSWDSIYSNQP. The full-length CDR3 reads as CASSWDSIYSNQPQHF.

This clone occurred many times. With the read ending 3 residues before the CDR3 end, the germline J gene is used to fill in that end. This chain joins TRBV4-2 and TRBJ1-6, with D perhaps matching TRBD1 (6 bases). Germline V CDR1 and CDR2: LGHNA, YNFKEQ. CDR3 size: 16 residues. Trimming took off 4 bases at V and 11 bases at J, with 21 bases between the two ends. The CDR3 loop reads CASSLQGPTNLAPLHF. The part of the CDR3 DNA that was read is TGTGCCAGCAGCCTACAGGGACCGACTAATTTGGCACCC.

In this sample, this clone turned up many times. CDR3 loop: CASSYRQGLNYGYTF. Partial CDR3 DNA: TGTGCCAGCAGTTACAGACAGGGTTTAAACTATGGC. J is TRBJ1-2 and V is TRBV6-2 or TRBV6-3; 7 bases align to TRBD1. The DNA ends 3 residues before the CDR3 does, and the rest of the CDR3 is filled in from the germline J gene. CDR3 length: 15 residues. Per germline, CDR1 MNHEY and CDR2 SVGEGT. After removal of 2 bases from V and 2 bases from J, the junction contained 5 bases not matched to a gene.

There are many counts of this clone. The chain's CDR3 is CASSPVGREWNTGELFF. The sequenced part of the CDR3 DNA is TGTGCCAGCAGCCCTGTAGGGCGGGAGTGGAACACCGGGGAG. The chain carries TRBV9 and TRBJ2-2; 7 nucleotides align to TRBD2. The read stops 3 residues short of the end of the CDR3; the missing end is completed from the germline J gene. The CDR3 has 17 residues. Germline V CDR1 and CDR2: SGDLS, YYNGEE. V shed 4 bases and J 1 base; nucleotides not matched to a gene: 10.

This clone was recorded a few times. The read terminates 3 residues before the CDR3 end, so the remaining end is supplied by the germline J gene. V is TRBV2 and J is TRBJ1-5; 7 bases map to TRBD1. The V segment lost 7 bases and the J segment 0 bases; nucleotides outside the gene matches: 6. CDR3 length equals 15 residues. CDR1 is SNHLY, CDR2 FYNNEI, per germline. CDR3 bases read: TGTGCCAGCACTAGGGACAGAAATAGCAATCAGCCC. Amino acid sequence: CASTRDRNSNQP. From start to end, the CDR3 is CASTRDRNSNQPQHF.

This clone was seen at least ten times. The CDR3 goes on 3 residues after the read ends, and that part is filled in from the germline J gene. The gene calls are TRBV7-9 and TRBJ1-1; TRBD1 aligns across 7 bases. J gave up 4 bases and V 3 bases, and 5 bases lay outside the gene matches. Germline CDR1 is SEHNR and CDR2 is FQNEAQ (reference sequence). The CDR3 extends over 14 amino acids. CDR3 protein: CASSFRGAITEAFF. The CDR3 bases that were read are TGTGCCAGCAGCTTCAGGGGGGCGATCACTGAA.

This clone came up many times. The sequenced fragment ends 3 residues before the CDR3 boundary, so the rest is inferred from the germline J gene. The chain uses TRBV6-2 or TRBV6-3 and TRBJ2-7, with 9 bases fitting TRBD1. CDR1 is MNHEY, CDR2 SVGEGT, per germline. The CDR3 totals 17 residues. With V trimmed by 4 bases and J by 0 bases, 10 bases remained unmatched. CDR3 DNA, as far as it was read: TGTGCCAGCAGTTCGGCCCGGGACAGGGACCTCTCCTACGAG. This sequence encodes CASSSARDRDLSYE. The whole CDR3 protein reads CASSSARDRDLSYEQYF.

This clone was observed at least ten times. The read terminates 3 residues ahead of where the CDR3 ends, so the germline J gene completes it. The chain is built from TRBV10-2 and TRBJ1-2; maybe TRBD1 (5 bases). This CDR3 region has 14 residues. The germline V and J ends were trimmed by 7 bases and 0 bases, with 12 bases remaining between them. CDR1 and CDR2 (germline): WSHSY, SAAADI. The CDR3 sequence: CASTGLEANYGYTF. The CDR3 DNA, read in part, is TGCGCCAGCACAGGGTTGGAGGCTAACTATGGC.

This clone was observed at least ten times. Read data end 3 residues before the CDR3 end; the end is taken from the germline J gene. The V gene is TRBV4-1, the J gene TRBJ2-7, with 7 positions matching TRBD1. This CDR3 contains 14 residues. The J segment lost 3 bases and the V segment lost 5 bases, leaving 7 bases of the junction unmatched. Germline CDR1 reads MGHRA; CDR2 reads YSYEKL. The CDR3 sequence: CASSGYRDSYEQYF. CDR3 DNA (partial): TGCGCCAGCAGCGGATACCGGGACAGCTACGAG.

This clone was counted ten times or more. The read terminates 3 residues before the CDR3 end, so the remaining end is supplied by the germline J gene. The chain combines TRBV5-1 with TRBJ2-7, with 9 bases matching TRBD1. V gave up 4 bases and J gave up 4 bases; unmatched junction bases: 9. Germline loops: CDR1 SGHRS, CDR2 YFSETQ. There are 15 residues in the CDR3. Incomplete CDR3 DNA: TGCGCCAGCAGCATATACAGGGGGCTGGAGTACGAG. This codes for CASSIYRGLEYE. The CDR3 in full is CASSIYRGLEYEQYF.

This clone occurred many times. The read ends 3 residues shy of where the CDR3 ends; the end is completed using the germline J gene. The chain uses TRBV5-1 and TRBJ2-7; D gene unclear. Trimming removed 0 bases from V and 5 bases from J, with 6 bases in between. CDR3 size: 12 residues. Per the germline V gene, CDR1 is SGHRS and CDR2 is YFSETQ. This chain's CDR3 is CASSLVRNEQYF. CDR3 bases read: TGCGCCAGCAGCTTGGTCAGAAACGAG.